These 10 T cell receptor beta chains came from one sample sequenced in a study of blood T cell repertoires in COVID-19. TCRdb's copy holds only in-frame clones and misses some; the assay was immunoSEQ multiplex PCR. The table records 200,000 to 300,000 clones, about 87% of them present only once. The specimen sequenced was PBMCs or T cells enriched from blood (not recorded which). These TCRs come from a woman in her 30s with acute COVID-19.

This clone appeared once. The chain is built from TRBV4-1 and TRBJ2-7; perhaps TRBD1 as D (5 bases). The length of the CDR3 is 15 residues. V gave up 0 bases and J gave up 2 bases, with 11 bases separating them. The germline gives CDR1 MGHRA, CDR2 YSYEKL. CDR3 sequence (DNA): TGCGCCAGCAGCCAAGACAGGGCCTCTACCTACGAGCAGTACTTC. It encodes CASSQDRASTYEQYF.

This clone was observed a handful of times. The chain is built from TRBV25-1 and TRBJ2-7, with unresolved D. The CDR3 contains 12 residues. The germline CDR1 and CDR2 sequences are MGHDK and SYGVNS. The V end lost 4 bases, the J end lost 3 bases, and 7 bases lay between the germline ends. Here the CDR3 DNA reads TGTGCCAGCAGTGCCAACAGCTACGAGCAGTACTTC. It encodes CASSANSYEQYF.

The V and J genes are TRBV5-1 and TRBJ2-3; no definite D call. Trimming shortened V by 3 bases and J by 6 bases, and 5 bases separated the two germline ends. This CDR3 spans 11 amino acids. CDR1 is SGHRS and CDR2 is YFSETQ in the germline V gene. The CDR3 reads CASSYADTQYF. The CDR3 bases are TGCGCCAGCAGCTACGCGGATACGCAGTATTTT.

This clone was counted a single time. This rearrangement joins TRBV10-3 to TRBJ1-6; 8 nucleotides agree with TRBD1. The CDR3 extends over 17 amino acids. V gave up 6 bases and J gave up 7 bases; unmatched junction bases: 14. The germline V gene has CDR1 ENHRY and CDR2 SYGVKD. CDR3 amino acids: CAISYLPQGADNSPLHF. The CDR3 coding sequence is TGTGCCATCAGCTATTTACCGCAGGGGGCGGACAATTCACCCCTCCACTTT.

The chain has TRBV5-1 and TRBJ2-1; TRBD1 matches at 8 bases. Per germline, CDR1 SGHRS and CDR2 YFSETQ. This CDR3 comprises 17 residues. Germline trimming cut 4 bases from V and 4 bases from J; bases unmatched to any gene: 13. CDR3 bases: TGCGCCAGCAGCCAAAACCCGACAGGGGCCAAATACAATGAGCAGTTCTTC. Its protein is CASSQNPTGAKYNEQFF.

The chain uses TRBV5-1 and TRBJ2-7; perhaps TRBD1 as D (6 bases). The V and J ends lost 1 base and 7 bases respectively, with 12 bases between them. The CDR3 is made up of 13 amino acids. Germline V CDR1 and CDR2: SGHRS, YFSETQ. This CDR3 reads CASSLPGAREQYF. For the CDR3, the DNA is TGCGCCAGCAGCTTGCCAGGGGCGCGGGAGCAGTACTTC.

With respect to this clone: The junction departs from germline at one end; a sequencing error may be responsible. This chain uses TRBV7-7 with TRBJ1-1; D not resolved. Per germline, CDR1 SSHAT and CDR2 FNYEAQ (reference sequence). The CDR3 extends over 17 amino acids. The CDR3 loop is CASSLGFWSGMNTEAFF. As DNA, the CDR3 is TGTGCTAGCAGCTTAGGGTTTTGGTCCGGGATGAACACTGAAGCTTTCTTT.

CDR3 in amino acids: CASSSDGGDGYGYTF. The CDR3 nucleotides read TGTGCCAGCAGCTCAGACGGGGGTGACGGCTATGGCTACACCTTC. The chain employs TRBV5-4 and TRBJ1-2, with a weak D call TRBD1 (5 bases). The V gene lost 3 bases and the J gene lost 4 bases, with 16 bases spanning the gap. The CDR3 contains 15 residues. The germline CDR1 and CDR2 sequences are SGHNT and YYREEE (reference sequence). Based on the CDR3 plus reference TRBV5-4 and TRBJ1-2, the full variable domain is ETGVTQSPTHLIKTRGQQVTLRCSSQSGHNTVSWYQQALGQGPQFIFQYYREEENGRGNFPPRFSGLQFPNYSSELNVNALELDDSALYLCASSSDGGDGYGYTFGSGTRLTVV.

The chain joins TRBV7-2 to TRBJ2-1; possible D gene TRBD2, 6 bases. With 5 bases removed from V and 3 bases from J, the gap between germline ends came to 8 bases. This CDR3 is 13 amino acids long. Germline lookup yields CDR1 SGHTA and CDR2 FQGNSA. CDR3 sequence reads: CASSLTSYNEQFF. As DNA, the CDR3 is TGTGCCAGCAGCCTGACTAGCTACAATGAGCAGTTCTTC.

The CDR3 DNA is TGTGCCAGCAGTTACTCGATTTTGCTGAGTGAGCAGTTCTTC. Amino acid sequence: CASSYSILLSEQFF. The rearrangement links TRBV6-5 to TRBJ2-1, with D hard to call. Trimming took 0 bases from V and 9 from J, leaving 12 bases between them. This CDR3 has 14 amino acids. The germline CDR1 and CDR2 sequences are MNHEY and SVGAGI.